This T cell receptor beta chain was obtained from a study of cytomegalovirus exposure and HLA in healthy donors. Whole-study results and caveats: Associated with HLA alleles at 0.05 false discovery rate in a later analysis were fewer than 20,000 TCR beta sequences. Productive rates of about 90% or about 30% were seen for most TCR beta V segments in an earlier analysis. TCR beta V- and J-gene trimming was later associated with a missense DCLRE1C variant.

Healthy bone marrow donors made up the cohort. This PCR relied on a set of 60 Vbeta primers and 13 Jbeta primers. The protocol was immunoSEQ multiplex PCR, while the TCRdb copy is restricted to in-frame clones and leaves out a portion. The data contain around 150,000 clones, over 80% of them seen just once; the ten biggest clones take up roughly 6.2%. As regards this clone: Its antigen is not known.

Germline V CDR1 and CDR2: SGHRS, YFSETQ. This CDR3 is 15 amino acids long. V was clipped by 4 bases and J by 5 bases; unmatched bases: 3. This receptor was identified in a male donor in good health and CMV-seropositive. The chain carries TRBV5-1 and TRBJ2-2; 12 bases align to TRBD2. Sequenced: PBMCs. CDR3 sequence (DNA): TGCGCCAGCAGCCTGACTAGCGGGAGTACCGGGGAGCTGTTTTTT. Protein sequence: CASSLTSGSTGELFF.